One sample yielded the 5 T cell receptor beta chains listed below, sequenced in a study of blood T cell repertoires in COVID-19. Repertoires were generated with immunoSEQ multiplex PCR, while TCRdb's copy carries only in-frame clones and drops some. The table records over 85,000 clones, 85% of them present only once. The sequencing input was peripheral blood. The receptor source for this set is a man at least 80 years old with acute or convalescent COVID-19.

This chain joins TRBV21-1 and TRBJ2-1; the table calls TRBD2, which could not be checked here. TRBV21-1 is termed a pseudogene. The CDR3 sequence is 14 residues long. The CDR3 is CASSERWPSGLQFF. CDR3 sequence (DNA): TGTGCCAGCAGCGAAAGGTGGCCGTCGGGGTTGCAGTTCTTC.

This chain's CDR3 is CATPDRTRNTGELFF. The CDR3 DNA is TGTGCCACACCTGATCGGACTCGGAACACCGGGGAGCTGTTTTTT. The genes are TRBV6-4 and TRBJ2-2, with D possibly being TRBD2 (5 bases). The CDR3 is 15 residues long. Germline V gene sequence: CDR1 MRHNA, CDR2 SNTAGT. V was clipped by 10 bases and J by 1 base, with 16 bases between them.

The CDR3 DNA reads as TGTGCCAGCAGCAAAACCGGGACAGGGAATAGCAATCAGCCCCAGCATTTT. Protein product: CASSKTGTGNSNQPQHF. The chain joins TRBV7-9 to TRBJ1-5, with 9 bases fitting TRBD1. Trimming at V came to 5 bases and at J to 0 bases, leaving 8 bases not matched to a gene. The CDR3 loop spans 17 amino acids. Germline V CDR1 and CDR2: SEHNR, FQNEAQ (reference sequence).

The genes are TRBV6-2 or TRBV6-3 and TRBJ2-1; TRBD2 might be the D (6 bases). Deletions cut 5 bases from V and 2 bases from J, with 13 bases between. The CDR3 sequence is 15 residues long. The V gene's germline CDR1 is MNHEY and CDR2 SVGEGT. CDR3 region: CASSSGGNTYNEQFF. CDR3 DNA sequence: TGTGCCAGCAGTAGTGGCGGGAACACCTACAATGAGCAGTTCTTC.

V gene TRBV10-3 combines with J gene TRBJ1-2, with D perhaps TRBD1 (5 bases). CDR1 is ENHRY, CDR2 SYGVKD, per germline. Trimming shortened V by 6 bases and J by 9 bases, and 11 bases separated the two germline ends. This CDR3 is built from 11 residues. CDR3 DNA: TGTGCCATCAGCCTCAGGGAAAGCTACACCTTC. Translating it yields CAISLRESYTF.